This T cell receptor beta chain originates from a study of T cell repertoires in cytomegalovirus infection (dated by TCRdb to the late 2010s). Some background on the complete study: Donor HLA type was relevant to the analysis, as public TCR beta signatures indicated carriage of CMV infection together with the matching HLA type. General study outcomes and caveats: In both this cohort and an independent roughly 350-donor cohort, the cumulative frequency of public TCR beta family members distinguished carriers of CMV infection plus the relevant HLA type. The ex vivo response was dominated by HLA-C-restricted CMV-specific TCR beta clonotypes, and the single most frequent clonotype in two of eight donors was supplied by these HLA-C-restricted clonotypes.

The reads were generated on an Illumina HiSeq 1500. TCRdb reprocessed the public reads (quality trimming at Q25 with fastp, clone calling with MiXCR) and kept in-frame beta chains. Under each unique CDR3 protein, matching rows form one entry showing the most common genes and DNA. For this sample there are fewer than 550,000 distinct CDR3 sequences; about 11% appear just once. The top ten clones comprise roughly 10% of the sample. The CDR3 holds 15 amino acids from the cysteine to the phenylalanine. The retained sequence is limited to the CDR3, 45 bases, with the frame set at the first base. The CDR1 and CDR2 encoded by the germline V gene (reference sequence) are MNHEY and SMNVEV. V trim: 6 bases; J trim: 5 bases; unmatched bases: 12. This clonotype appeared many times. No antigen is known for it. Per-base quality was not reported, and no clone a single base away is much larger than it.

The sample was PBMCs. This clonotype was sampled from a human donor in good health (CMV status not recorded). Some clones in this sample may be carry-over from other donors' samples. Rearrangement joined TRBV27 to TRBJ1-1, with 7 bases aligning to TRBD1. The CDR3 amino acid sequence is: CASRRADREKTEAFF. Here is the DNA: TGTGCCAGCAGGAGAGCCGACAGGGAGAAAACTGAAGCTTTCTTT.